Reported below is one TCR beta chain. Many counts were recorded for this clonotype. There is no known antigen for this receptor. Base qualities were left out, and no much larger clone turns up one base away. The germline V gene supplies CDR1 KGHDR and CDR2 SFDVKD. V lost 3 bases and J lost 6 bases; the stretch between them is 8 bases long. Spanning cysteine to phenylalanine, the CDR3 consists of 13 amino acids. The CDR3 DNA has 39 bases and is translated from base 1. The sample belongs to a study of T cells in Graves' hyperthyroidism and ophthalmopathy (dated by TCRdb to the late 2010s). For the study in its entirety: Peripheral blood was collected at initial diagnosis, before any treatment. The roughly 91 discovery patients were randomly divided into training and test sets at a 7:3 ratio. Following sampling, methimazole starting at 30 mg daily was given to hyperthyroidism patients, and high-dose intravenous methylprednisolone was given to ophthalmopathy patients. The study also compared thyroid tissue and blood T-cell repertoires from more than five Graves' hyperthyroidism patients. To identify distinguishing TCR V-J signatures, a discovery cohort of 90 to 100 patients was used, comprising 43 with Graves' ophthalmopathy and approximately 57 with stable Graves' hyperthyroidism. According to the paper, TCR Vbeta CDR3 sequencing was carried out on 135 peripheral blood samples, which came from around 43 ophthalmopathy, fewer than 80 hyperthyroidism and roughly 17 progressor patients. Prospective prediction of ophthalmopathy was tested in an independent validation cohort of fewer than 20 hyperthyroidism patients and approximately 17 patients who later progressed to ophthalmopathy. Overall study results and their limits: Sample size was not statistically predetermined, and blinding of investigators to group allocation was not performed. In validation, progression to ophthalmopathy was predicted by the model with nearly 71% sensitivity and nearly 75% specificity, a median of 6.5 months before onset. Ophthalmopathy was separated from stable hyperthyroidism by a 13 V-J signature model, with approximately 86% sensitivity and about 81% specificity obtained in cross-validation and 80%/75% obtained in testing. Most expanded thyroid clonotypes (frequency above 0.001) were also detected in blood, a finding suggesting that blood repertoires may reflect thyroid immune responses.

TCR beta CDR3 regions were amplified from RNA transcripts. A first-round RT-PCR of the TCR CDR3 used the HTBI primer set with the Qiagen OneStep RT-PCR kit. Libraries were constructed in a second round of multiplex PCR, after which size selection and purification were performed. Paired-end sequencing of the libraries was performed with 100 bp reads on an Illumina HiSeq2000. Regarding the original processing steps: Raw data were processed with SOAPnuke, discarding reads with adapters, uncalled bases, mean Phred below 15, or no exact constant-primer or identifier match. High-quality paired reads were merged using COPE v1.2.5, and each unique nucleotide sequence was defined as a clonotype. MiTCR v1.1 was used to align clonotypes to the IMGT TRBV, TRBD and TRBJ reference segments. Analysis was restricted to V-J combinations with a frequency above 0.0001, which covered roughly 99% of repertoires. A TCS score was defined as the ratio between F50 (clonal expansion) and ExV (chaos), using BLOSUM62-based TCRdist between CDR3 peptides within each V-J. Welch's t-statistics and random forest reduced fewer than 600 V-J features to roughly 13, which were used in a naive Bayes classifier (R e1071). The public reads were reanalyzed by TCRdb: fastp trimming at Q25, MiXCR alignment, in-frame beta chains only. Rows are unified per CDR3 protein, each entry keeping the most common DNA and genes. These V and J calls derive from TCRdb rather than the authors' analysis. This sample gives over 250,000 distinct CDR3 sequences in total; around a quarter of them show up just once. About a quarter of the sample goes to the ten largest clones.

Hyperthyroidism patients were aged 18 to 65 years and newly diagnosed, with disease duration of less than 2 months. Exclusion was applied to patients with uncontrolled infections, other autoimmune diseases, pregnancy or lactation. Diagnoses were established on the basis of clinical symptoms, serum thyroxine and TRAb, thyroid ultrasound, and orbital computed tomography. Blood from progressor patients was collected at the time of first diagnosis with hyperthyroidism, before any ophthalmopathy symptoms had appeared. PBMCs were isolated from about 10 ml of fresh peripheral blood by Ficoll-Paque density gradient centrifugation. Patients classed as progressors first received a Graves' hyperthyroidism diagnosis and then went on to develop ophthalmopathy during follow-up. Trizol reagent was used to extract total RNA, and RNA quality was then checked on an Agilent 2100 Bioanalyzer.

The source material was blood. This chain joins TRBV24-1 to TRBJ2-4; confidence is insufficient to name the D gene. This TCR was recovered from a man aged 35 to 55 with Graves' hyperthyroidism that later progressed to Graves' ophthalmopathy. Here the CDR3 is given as CATSDLEGNIQYF. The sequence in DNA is TGTGCCACCAGTGATCTGGAAGGAAACATTCAGTACTTC.